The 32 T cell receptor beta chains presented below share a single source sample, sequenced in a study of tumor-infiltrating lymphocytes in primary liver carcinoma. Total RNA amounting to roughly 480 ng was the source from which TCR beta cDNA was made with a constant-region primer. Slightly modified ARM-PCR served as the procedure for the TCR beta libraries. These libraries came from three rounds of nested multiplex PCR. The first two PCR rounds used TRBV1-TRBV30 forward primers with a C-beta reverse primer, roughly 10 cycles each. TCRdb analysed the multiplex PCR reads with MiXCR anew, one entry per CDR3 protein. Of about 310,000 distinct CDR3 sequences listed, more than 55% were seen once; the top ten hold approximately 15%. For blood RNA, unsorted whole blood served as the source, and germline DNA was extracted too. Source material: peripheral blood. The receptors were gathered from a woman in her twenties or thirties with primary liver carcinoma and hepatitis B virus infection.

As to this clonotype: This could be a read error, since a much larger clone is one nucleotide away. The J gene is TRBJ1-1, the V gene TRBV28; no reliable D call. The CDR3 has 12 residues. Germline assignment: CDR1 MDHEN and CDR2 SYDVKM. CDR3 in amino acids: CDSSFQDTEAFF. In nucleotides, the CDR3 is TGTGACAGCAGTTTCCAGGATACTGAAGCTTTCTTT.

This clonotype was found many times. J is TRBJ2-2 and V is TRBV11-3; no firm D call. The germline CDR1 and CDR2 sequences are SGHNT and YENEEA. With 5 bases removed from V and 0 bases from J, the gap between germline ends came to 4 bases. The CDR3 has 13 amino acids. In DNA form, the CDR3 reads TGTGCCAGCAGCCCACCGAACACCGGGGAGCTGTTTTTT. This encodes CASSPPNTGELFF.

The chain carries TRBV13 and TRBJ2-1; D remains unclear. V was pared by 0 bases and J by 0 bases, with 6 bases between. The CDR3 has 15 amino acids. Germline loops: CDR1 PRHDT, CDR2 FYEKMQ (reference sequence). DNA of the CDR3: TGTGCCAGCAGCTTAGGTGGGATCTCCTACAATGAGCAGTTCTTC. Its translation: CASSLGGISYNEQFF.

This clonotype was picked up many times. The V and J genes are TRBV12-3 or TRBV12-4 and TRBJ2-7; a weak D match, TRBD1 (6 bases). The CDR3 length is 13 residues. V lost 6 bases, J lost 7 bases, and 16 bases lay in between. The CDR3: CASSLDSRGEQYF. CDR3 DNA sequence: TGTGCCAGCAGCCTGGACAGCAGGGGAGAGCAGTACTTC.

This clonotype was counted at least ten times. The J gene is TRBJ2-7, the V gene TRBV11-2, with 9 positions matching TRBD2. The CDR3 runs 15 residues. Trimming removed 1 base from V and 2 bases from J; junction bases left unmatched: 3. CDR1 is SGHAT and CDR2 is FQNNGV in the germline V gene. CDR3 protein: CASSLGLADTYEQYF. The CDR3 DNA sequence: TGTGCCAGCAGCTTAGGACTAGCGGATACCTACGAGCAGTACTTC.

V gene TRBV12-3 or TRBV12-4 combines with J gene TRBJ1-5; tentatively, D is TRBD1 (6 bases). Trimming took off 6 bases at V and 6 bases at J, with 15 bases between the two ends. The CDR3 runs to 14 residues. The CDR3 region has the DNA TGTGCCAGCAGGCCAACAGGGTTCACTCAGCCCCAGCATTTT. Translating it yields CASRPTGFTQPQHF.

This CDR3 reads CASTPGTGNYEQYF. CDR3 nucleotide sequence: TGTGCCAGTACCCCGGGTACAGGGAACTACGAGCAGTACTTC. The gene calls are TRBV19 and TRBJ2-7, with D possibly matching TRBD1 (6 bases). This CDR3 region has 14 residues. Trimming removed 7 bases at V and 3 bases at J, with 16 bases between. Germline V gene lookup returns CDR1 LNHDA and CDR2 SQIVND (reference sequence).

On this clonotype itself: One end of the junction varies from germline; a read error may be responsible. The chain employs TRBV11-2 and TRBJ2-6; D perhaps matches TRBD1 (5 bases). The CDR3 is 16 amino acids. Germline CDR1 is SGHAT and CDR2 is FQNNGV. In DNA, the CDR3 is TGTGCCAGCAACTTAGAAGGGGCTGGTGGGGCTAACGTCCTGACTTTC. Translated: CASNLEGAGGANVLTF.

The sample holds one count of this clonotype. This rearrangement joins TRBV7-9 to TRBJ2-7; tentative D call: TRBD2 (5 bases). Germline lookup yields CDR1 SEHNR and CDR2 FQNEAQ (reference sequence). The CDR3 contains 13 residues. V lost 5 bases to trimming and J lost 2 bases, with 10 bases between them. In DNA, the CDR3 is TGTGCCAGCAGCCTGACTACCACCTACGAGCAGTACTTC. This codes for CASSLTTTYEQYF.

In DNA form, the CDR3 reads TGTACAAGCGGTCGGGGGCACACTGAAGCTTTCTTT. Its translation: CTSGRGHTEAFF. The chain carries TRBV12-3 or TRBV12-4 and TRBJ1-1; maybe TRBD1 (6 bases). This CDR3 spans 12 amino acids.

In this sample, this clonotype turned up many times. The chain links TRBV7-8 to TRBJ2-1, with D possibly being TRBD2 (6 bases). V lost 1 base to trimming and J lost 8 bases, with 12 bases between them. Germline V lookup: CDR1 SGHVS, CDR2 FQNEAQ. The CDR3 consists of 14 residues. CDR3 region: CASSLEGRRDEQFF. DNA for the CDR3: TGTGCCAGCAGCTTAGAGGGGAGGAGAGATGAGCAGTTCTTC.

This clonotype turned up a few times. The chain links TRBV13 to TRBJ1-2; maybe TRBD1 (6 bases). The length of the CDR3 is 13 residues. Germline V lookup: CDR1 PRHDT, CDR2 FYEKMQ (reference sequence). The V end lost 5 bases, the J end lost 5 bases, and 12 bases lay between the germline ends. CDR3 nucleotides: TGTGCCAGCAGCCTCGGGACAAGTTATGGCTACACCTTC. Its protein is CASSLGTSYGYTF.

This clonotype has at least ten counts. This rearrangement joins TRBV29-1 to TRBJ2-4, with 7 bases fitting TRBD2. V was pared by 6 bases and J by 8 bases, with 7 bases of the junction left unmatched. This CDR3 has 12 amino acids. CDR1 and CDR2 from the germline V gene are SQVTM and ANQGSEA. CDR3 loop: CSVRASGDIQYF. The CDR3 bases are TGCAGCGTACGGGCAAGCGGGGACATTCAGTACTTC.

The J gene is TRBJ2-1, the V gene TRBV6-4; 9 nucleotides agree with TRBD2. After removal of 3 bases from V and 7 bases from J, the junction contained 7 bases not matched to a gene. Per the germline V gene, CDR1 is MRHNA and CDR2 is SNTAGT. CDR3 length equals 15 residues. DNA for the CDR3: TGTGCCAGCAGTGAAGTAGCGGGAGTTAATAATGAGCAGTTCTTC. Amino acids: CASSEVAGVNNEQFF.

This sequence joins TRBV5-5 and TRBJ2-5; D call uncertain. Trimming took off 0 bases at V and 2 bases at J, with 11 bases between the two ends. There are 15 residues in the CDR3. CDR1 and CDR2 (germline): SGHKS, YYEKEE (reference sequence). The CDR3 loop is CASSLARNRQETQYF. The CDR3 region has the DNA TGTGCCAGCAGCTTGGCGAGGAACCGGCAAGAGACCCAGTACTTC.

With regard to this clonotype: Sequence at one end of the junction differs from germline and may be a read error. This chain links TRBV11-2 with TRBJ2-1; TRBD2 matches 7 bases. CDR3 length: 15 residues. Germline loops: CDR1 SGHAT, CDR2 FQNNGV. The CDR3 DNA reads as TGTGCCAGCAGCTTTAGAGGGAGGGTCTACAATGGGCAGTTCTTC. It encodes CASSFRGRVYNGQFF.

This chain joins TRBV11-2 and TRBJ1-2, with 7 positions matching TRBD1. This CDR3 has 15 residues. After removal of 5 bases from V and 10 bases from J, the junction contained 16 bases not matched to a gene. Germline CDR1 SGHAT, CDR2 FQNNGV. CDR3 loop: CASSPIRGRGYYYTF. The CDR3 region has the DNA TGTGCCAGCAGCCCTATAAGGGGGCGTGGGTATTACTACACCTTC.

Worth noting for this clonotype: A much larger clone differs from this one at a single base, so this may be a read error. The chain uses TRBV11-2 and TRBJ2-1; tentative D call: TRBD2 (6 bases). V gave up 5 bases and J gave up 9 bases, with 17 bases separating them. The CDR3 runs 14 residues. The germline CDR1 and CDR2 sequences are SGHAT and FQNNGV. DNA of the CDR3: TGTGCCAGCAGCATCCGACTAGTGGGGAGTGAGCAGTTCTTC. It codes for CASSIRLVGSEQFF. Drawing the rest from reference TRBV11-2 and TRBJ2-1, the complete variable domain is EAGVAQSPRYKIIEKRQSVAFWCNPISGHATLYWYQQILGQGPKLLIQFQNNGVVDDSQLPKDRFSAERLKGVDSTLKIQPAKLEDSAVYLCASSIRLVGSEQFFGPGTRLTVL.

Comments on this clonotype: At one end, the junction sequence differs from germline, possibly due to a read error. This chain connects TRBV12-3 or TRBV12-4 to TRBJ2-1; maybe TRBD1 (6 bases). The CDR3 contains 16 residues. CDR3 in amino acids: CASRVGALITHNERFF. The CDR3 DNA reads TGTGCCAGCAGGGTGGGGGCCCTCATCACCCACAATGAGCGGTTCTTC.

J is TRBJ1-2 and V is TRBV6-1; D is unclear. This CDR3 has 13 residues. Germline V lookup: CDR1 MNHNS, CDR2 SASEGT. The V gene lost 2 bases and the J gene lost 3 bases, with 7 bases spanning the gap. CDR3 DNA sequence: TGTGCCAGCAGTGAATCTTTCCACTATGGCTACACCTTC. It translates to CASSESFHYGYTF.

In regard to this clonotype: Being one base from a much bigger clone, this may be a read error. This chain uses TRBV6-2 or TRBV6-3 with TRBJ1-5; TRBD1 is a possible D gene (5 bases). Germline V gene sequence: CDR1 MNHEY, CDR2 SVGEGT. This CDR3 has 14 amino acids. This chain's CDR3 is CVSRPRGNNQPQHF. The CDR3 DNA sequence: TGTGTCAGCAGACCCCGGGGGAACAATCAGCCCCAGCATTTT.

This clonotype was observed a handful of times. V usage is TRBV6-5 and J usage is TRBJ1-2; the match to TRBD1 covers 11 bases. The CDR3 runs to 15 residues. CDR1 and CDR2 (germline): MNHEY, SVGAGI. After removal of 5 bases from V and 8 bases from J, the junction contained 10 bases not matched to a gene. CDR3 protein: CASSGPGQGVQGYTF. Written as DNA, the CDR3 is TGTGCCAGCAGTGGACCGGGACAGGGGGTTCAGGGCTACACCTTC.

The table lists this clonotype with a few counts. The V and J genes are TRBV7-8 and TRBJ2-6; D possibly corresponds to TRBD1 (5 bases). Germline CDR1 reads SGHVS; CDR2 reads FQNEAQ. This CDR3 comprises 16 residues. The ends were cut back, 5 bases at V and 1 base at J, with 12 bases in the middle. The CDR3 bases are TGTGCCAGCAGCATTAGGGGTCTTTCTGGGGCCAACGTCCTGACTTTC. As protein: CASSIRGLSGANVLTF. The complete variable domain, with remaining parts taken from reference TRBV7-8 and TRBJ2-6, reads GAGVSQSPRYKVAKRGQDVALRCDPISGHVSLFWYQQALGQGPEFLTYFQNEAQLDKSGLPSDRFFAERPEGSVSTLKIQRTQQEDSAVYLCASSIRGLSGANVLTFGAGSRLTVL.

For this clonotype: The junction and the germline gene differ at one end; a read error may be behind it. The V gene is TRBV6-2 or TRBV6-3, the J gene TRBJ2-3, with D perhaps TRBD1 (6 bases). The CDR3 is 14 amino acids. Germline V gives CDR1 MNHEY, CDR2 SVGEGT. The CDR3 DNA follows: TGTGCCAGCAGTTCCAACAGGGTTCGAGATACGCGGTATTTT. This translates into CASSSNRVRDTRYF.

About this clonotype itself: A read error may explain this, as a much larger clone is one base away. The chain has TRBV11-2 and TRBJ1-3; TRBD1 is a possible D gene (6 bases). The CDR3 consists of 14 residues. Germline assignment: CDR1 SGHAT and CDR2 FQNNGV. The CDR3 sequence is CASSPQGTGNAIYF. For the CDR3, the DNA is TGTGCCAGCAGCCCACAGGGAACTGGAAACGCCATATATTTT.

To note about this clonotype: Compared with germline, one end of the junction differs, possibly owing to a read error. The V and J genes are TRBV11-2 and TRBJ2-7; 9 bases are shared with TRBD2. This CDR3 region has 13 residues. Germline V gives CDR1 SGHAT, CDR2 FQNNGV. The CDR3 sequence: CARSLAGEREQYF. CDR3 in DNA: TGTGCCAGAAGCTTAGCGGGAGAGCGCGAACAGTACTTC.

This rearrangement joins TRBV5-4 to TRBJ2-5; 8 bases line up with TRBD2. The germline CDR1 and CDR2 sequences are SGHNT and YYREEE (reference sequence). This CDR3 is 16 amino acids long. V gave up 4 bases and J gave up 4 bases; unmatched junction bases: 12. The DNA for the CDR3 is TGTGCCAGCAGCGGCGGACCCGGGACTAGGCGAGAGACCCAGTACTTC. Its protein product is CASSGGPGTRRETQYF.

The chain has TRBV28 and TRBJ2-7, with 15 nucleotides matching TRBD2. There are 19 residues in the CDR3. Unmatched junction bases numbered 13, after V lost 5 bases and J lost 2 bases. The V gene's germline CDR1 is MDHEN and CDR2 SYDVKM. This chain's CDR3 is CASSTRTSGRASSPYEQYF. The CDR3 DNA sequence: TGTGCCAGCAGTACGCGGACTAGCGGGAGGGCCTCTTCCCCCTACGAGCAGTACTTC. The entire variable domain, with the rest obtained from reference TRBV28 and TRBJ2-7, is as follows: DVKVTQSSRYLVKRTGEKVFLECVQDMDHENMFWYRQDPGLGLRLIYFSYDVKMKEKGDIPEGYSVSREKKERFSLILESASTNQTSMYLCASSTRTSGRASSPYEQYFGPGTRLTVT.

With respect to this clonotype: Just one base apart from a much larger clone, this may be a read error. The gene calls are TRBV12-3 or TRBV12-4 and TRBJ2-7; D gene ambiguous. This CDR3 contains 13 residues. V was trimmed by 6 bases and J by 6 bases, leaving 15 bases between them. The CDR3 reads CASRFDTDCEQYF. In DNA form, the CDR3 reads TGTGCCAGCAGATTCGACACAGACTGCGAGCAGTACTTC.

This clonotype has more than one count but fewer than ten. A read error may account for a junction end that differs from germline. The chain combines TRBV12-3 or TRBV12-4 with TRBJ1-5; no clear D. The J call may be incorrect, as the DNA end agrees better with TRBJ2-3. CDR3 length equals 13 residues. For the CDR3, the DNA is TGTGCGAGCAGCTTCACTACGGATCAGCCCCAGTATTTT. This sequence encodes CASSFTTDQPQYF.

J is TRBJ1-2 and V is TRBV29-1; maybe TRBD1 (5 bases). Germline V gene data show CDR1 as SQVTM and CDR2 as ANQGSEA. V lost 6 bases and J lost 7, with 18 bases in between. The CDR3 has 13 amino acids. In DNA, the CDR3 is TGCAGCGTGCGAGGACATTGGTCGAGTGGCTACACCTTC. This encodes CSVRGHWSSGYTF.

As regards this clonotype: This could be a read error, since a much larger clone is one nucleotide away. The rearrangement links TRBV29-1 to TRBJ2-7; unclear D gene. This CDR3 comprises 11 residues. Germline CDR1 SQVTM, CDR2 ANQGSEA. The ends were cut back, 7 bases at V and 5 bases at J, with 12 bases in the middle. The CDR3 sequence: CSAERSDEQYF. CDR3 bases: TGCAGCGCCGAGAGGAGCGACGAGCAGTACTTC.